The entry below describes one TCR beta chain. In the original analysis: From reference gene primer amplification, estimates of nucleated cell counts were derived. Clones were sequenced by immunoSEQ multiplex PCR, and TCRdb holds only the in-frame ones, with some missing. That table furnishes V, J and clone size, whereas the DNA furnished D and trimming. The sample lists about 140,000 clones; roughly 81% were seen once. This specimen belongs to a study of blood T cell repertoires in COVID-19. As for the study in general: Samples of COVID-19 (acute and convalescent) were obtained from the United States, Italy and Spain. T cells, B-cell-depleted T cells, or PBMCs provided the cDNA or gDNA that served as material.

The germline V and J ends were trimmed by 0 bases and 5 bases, with 8 bases remaining between them. CDR3 length equals 14 residues. The germline V gene encodes CDR1 MNHNY and CDR2 SVGAGI (reference sequence). Material for sequencing was peripheral blood. The chain employs TRBV6-6 and TRBJ1-5; D gene uncertain. This TCR derives from a woman aged 45-59 years with active or convalescent COVID-19. As DNA, the CDR3 is TGTGCCAGCAGTTACTCGGAGGGATATCAGCCCCAGCATTTT. Its protein product is CASSYSEGYQPQHF.